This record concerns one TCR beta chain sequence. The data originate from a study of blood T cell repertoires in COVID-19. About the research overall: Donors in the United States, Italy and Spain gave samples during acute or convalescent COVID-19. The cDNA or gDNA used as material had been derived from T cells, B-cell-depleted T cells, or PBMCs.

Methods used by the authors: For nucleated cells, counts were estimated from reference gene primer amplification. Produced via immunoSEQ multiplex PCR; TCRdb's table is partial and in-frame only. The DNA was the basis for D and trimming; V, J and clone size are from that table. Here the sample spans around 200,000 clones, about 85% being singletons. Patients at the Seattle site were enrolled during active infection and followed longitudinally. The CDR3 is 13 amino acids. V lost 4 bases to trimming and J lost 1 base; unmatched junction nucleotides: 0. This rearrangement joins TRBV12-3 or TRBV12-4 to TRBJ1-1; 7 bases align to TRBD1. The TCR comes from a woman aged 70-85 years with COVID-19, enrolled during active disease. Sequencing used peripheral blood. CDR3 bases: TGTGCCAGCAGTTGGACAGGGAACACTGAAGCTTTCTTT. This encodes CASSWTGNTEAFF.